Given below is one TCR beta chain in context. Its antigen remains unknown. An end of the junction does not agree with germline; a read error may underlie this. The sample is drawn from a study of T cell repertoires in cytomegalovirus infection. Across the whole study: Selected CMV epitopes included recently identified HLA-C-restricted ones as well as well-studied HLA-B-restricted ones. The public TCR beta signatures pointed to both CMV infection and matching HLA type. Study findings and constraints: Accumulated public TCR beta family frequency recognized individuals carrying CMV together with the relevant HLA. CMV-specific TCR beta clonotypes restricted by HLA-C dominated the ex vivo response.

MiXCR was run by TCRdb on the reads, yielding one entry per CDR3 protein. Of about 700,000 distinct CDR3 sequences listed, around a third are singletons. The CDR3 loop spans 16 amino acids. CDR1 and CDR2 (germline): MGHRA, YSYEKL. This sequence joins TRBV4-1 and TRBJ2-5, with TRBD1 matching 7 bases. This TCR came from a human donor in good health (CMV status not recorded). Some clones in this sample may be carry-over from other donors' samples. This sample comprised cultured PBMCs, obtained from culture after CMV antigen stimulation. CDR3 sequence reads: CASSQDIRDSRETQYF. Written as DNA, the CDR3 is TGTGCCAGCAGCCAAGATATAAGGGACAGCCGGGAGACCCAGTACTTC.